This is a list of T cell receptor beta chains from one sample in a study of graft-versus-host responses after intestinal transplantation. No antigens are known for them. The method was immunoSEQ multiplex PCR; TCRdb's version includes in-frame clones alone and lacks a portion of them. The sample includes over 75,000 clones, around 90% of them seen just once. The sequenced sample was unstimulated CD8+ T cells sorted from spleen or lymph node cells, obtained before transplant. These TCRs come from a human donor who was the organ donor for an intestinal transplant. Both conserved end residues are trimmed from each CDR3. Each record gives: V gene, CDR3 length, CDR3 protein.

TRBV6-1 | 12 | ASSLGTGNSPLH
TRBV22-1 | 16 | PGRFTRNEQSRANVLT
TRBV6-5 | 13 | ASSPDSGSGNTIY
TRBV10-1 | 10 | ASRQGTGELF
TRBV5-4 | 11 | ASSSTGNYGYT
TRBV7-9 | 11 | ASSLGGPYGYT
TRBV14 | 11 | ASSPTAGYGYT
TRBV18 | 13 | ASSRRQGAEETQY
TRBV6-1 | 9 | ASIMGEQQH
TRBV9 | 12 | ASSVGGSYNEQF
TRBV6-1 | 13 | ASSEEGGSNQPQH
TRBV15 | 14 | ATSRGDRGFTGELF
TRBV11-3 | 15 | ASSFVNRRATNEKLF
TRBV6-1 | 13 | ASSVPEALNQPQH
TRBV2 | 14 | ASTRVSGGAIDTQY
TRBV6-1 | 8 | ASNPETQY
TRBV27 | 11 | ASTRDPYNEQF
TRBV27 | 14 | ASSPPGGGYTGELF
TRBV19 | 12 | ASSITGMNTEAF
TRBV5-1 | 13 | ASSLAGVGTDTQY
TRBV7-9 | 10 | ASSPSTDTQY
TRBV2 | 10 | ASRSSYNEQF
TRBV4-2 | 11 | ASSQAYYNEQF
TRBV11-2 | 16 | ASSTRQPGTGSLETQY
TRBV27 | 12 | ASSPGGGFTEAF
TRBV5-6 | 13 | ASSGGQGHLYEQY
TRBV5-6 | 13 | ASSSSGGLGEKLF
TRBV7-9 | 13 | ASSLPGISTDTQY
TRBV5-6 | 14 | ASSLARRGAENEAF
TRBV5-1 | 13 | ASSPSGPSIGEQY
TRBV19 | 11 | ASSRAWTDTQY
TRBV25-1 | 14 | ASAVGGFDSVYGYT